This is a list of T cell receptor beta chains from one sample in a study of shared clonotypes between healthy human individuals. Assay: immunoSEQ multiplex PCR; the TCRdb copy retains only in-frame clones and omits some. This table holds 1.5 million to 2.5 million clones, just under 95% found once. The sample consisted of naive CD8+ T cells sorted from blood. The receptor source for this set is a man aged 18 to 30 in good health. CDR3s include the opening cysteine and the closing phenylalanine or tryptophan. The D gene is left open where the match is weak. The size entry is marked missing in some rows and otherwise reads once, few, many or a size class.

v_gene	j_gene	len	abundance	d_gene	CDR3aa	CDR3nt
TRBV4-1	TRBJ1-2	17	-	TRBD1	CASSPRTGGPPVDGYTF	TGCGCCAGCAGCCCACGGACAGGGGGCCCCCCGGTGGATGGCTACACCTTC
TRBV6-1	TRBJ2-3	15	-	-	CASSELDWRTDTQYF	TGTGCCAGCAGTGAATTGGACTGGCGCACAGATACGCAGTATTTT
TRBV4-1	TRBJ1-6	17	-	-	CASSQAKFVNSNSPLHF	TGCGCCAGCAGCCAAGCTAAATTTGTCAATTCGAATTCACCCCTCCACTTT
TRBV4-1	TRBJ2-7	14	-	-	CASTSGDGPYEQYF	TGCGCCAGCACCTCAGGGGACGGTCCCTACGAGCAGTACTTC
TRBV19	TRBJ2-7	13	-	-	CASSIMDSYEQYF	TGTGCCAGTAGTATAATGGACTCCTACGAGCAGTACTTC
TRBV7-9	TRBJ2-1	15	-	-	CASSLSTGVYNEQFF	TGTGCCAGCAGCTTGTCGACAGGTGTCTACAATGAGCAGTTCTTC
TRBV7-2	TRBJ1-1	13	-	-	CASSPGLYTEAFF	TGTGCCAGCAGCCCCGGGTTATACACTGAAGCTTTCTTT
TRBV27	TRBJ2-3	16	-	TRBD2	CASSPSAGEAPRGQYF	TGTGCCAGCAGTCCCTCAGCGGGAGAGGCCCCCCGGGGGCAGTATTTT
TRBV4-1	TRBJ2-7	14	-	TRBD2	CASSQGLAGGPEYF	TGCGCCAGCAGCCAAGGGCTAGCGGGAGGGCCGGAGTACTTC
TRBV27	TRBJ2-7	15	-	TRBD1	CASSTGTGGGNEQYF	TGTGCCAGCAGTACCGGGACAGGGGGCGGAAACGAGCAGTACTTC
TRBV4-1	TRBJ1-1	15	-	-	CASSPRHAGTPEAFF	TGCGCCAGCAGCCCGCGCCACGCCGGGACACCCGAAGCTTTCTTT
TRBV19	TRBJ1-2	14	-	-	CASSIQGPLYGYTF	TGTGCCAGTAGTATACAGGGACCTTTATATGGCTACACCTTC
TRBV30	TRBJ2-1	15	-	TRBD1	CAWSNQGQGYNEQFF	TGTGCCTGGAGCAATCAGGGACAGGGGTACAATGAGCAGTTCTTC
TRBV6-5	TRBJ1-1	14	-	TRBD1	CASRPGTGGTEAFF	TGTGCCAGCAGACCCGGGACAGGGGGCACTGAAGCTTTCTTT
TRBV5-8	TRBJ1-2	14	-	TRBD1	CASSPPDRVYGYTF	TGTGCCAGCAGCCCACCGGACAGGGTCTATGGCTACACCTTC
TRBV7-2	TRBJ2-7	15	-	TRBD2	CASSLPALAVFEQYF	TGTGCCAGCAGCTTACCCGCGCTAGCGGTCTTCGAGCAGTACTTC
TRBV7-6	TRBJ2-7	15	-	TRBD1	CASSPLQGIDYEQYF	TGTGCCAGCAGCCCGTTACAGGGGATCGACTACGAGCAGTACTTC
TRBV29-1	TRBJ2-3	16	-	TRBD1	CSVEAETGGMIDTQYF	TGCAGCGTTGAAGCAGAGACAGGGGGCATGATAGATACGCAGTATTTT
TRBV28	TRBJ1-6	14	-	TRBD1	CASSLTGGGSPLHF	TGTGCCAGCAGCCTTACAGGGGGCGGTTCACCCCTCCACTTT
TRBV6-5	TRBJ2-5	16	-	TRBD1	CASSNSGTGLVETQYF	TGTGCCAGCAGTAACTCCGGGACAGGACTGGTAGAGACCCAGTACTTC
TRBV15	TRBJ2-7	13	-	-	CATRTVGTYEQYF	TGTGCCACGAGGACAGTCGGAACCTACGAGCAGTACTTC
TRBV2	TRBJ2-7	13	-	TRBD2	CASSGTSGSEQYF	TGTGCCAGCTCCGGGACTAGCGGGAGCGAGCAGTACTTC
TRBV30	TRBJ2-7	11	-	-	CAWSDGYEQYF	TGTGCCTGGAGTGACGGCTACGAGCAGTACTTC
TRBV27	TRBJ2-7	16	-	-	CASSLWAGQGSYEQYF	TGTGCCAGCAGTTTATGGGCAGGTCAGGGGTCCTACGAGCAGTACTTC
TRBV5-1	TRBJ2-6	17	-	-	CASSFDREITGANVLTF	TGCGCCAGCAGCTTTGACCGAGAGATTACCGGGGCCAACGTCCTGACTTTC
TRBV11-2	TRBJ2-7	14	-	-	CASSLGLNSYEQYF	TGTGCCAGCAGCTTAGGACTAAATTCCTACGAGCAGTACTTC
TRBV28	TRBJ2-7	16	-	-	CASTRGSDDLGHEQYF	TGTGCCAGCACCCGGGGTTCGGATGACTTGGGCCACGAGCAGTACTTC
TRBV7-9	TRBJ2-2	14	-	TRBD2	CASSLVAGAGELFF	TGTGCCAGCAGCTTAGTAGCGGGAGCGGGGGAGCTGTTTTTT
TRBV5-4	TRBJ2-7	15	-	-	CASSSGETGSYEQYF	TGTGCCAGCAGCTCCGGGGAGACAGGTTCCTACGAGCAGTACTTC
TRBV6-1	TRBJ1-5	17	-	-	CASSEGSGGTSNQPQHF	TGTGCCAGCAGTGAAGGGTCGGGGGGTACTAGCAATCAGCCCCAGCATTTT
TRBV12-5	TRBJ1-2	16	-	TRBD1	CASGPHGTGINYGYTF	TGTGCTAGTGGACCTCACGGGACAGGGATTAACTATGGCTACACCTTC
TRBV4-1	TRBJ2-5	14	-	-	CASSFPGNQETQYF	TGCGCCAGCAGCTTCCCGGGGAACCAAGAGACCCAGTACTTC
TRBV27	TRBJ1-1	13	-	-	CVSSPQGNTEAFF	TGTGTCAGCAGTCCACAGGGGAACACTGAAGCTTTCTTT
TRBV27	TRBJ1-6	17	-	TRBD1	CASTHLPGQGYDSPLHF	TGTGCCAGCACCCACCTGCCGGGACAGGGATACGATTCACCCCTCCACTTT
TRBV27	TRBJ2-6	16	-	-	CASRYTGSGGANVLTF	TGTGCCAGCAGGTACACAGGGTCTGGTGGGGCCAACGTCCTGACTTTC
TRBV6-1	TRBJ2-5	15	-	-	CASSEATEGRETQYF	TGTGCCAGCAGTGAAGCGACAGAGGGTAGGGAGACCCAGTACTTC
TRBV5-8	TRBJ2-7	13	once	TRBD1	CASSWTGGYEQYF	TGTGCCAGCAGCTGGACAGGGGGCTACGAGCAGTACTTC
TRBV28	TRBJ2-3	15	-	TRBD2	CASRGSGGLADTQYF	TGTGCCAGCAGGGGAAGCGGGGGGTTGGCAGATACGCAGTATTTT
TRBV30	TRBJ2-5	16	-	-	CAWRPMGTPLVETQYF	TGTGCCTGGAGGCCCATGGGGACCCCCTTGGTCGAGACCCAGTACTTC
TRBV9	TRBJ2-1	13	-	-	CASSVVPYNEQFF	TGTGCCAGCAGCGTAGTGCCCTACAATGAGCAGTTCTTC
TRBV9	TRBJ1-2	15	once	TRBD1	CASSVDGTGGYGYTF	TGTGCCAGCAGCGTAGACGGGACAGGGGGCTATGGCTACACCTTC
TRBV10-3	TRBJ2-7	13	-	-	CAISESPSYEQYF	TGTGCCATCAGTGAGTCTCCCAGCTACGAGCAGTACTTC
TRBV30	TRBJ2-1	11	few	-	CAWSVDNEQFF	TGTGCCTGGAGTGTCGACAATGAGCAGTTCTTC
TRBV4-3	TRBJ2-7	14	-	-	CASSQDPPGGEQYF	TGCGCCAGCAGCCAAGATCCCCCCGGGGGCGAGCAGTACTTC
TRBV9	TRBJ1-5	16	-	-	CASSVGDIPSNQPQHF	TGTGCCAGCAGCGTAGGGGACATACCTAGCAATCAGCCCCAGCATTTT
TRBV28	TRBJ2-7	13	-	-	CASSPGPGNEQYF	TGTGCCAGCAGTCCGGGGCCCGGAAACGAGCAGTACTTC
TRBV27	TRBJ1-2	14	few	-	CASSLSVGNYGYTF	TGTGCCAGCAGTTTAAGTGTCGGAAACTATGGCTACACCTTC
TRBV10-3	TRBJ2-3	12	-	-	CAIKVEGDTQYF	TGTGCCATCAAGGTCGAAGGAGATACGCAGTATTTT
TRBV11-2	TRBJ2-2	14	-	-	CASRGGENTGELFF	TGTGCCAGCAGAGGGGGGGAGAACACCGGGGAGCTGTTTTTT
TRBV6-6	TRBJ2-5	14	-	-	CASVDRGYQETQYF	TGTGCCAGCGTCGACAGAGGGTACCAAGAGACCCAGTACTTC
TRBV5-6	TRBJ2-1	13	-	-	CASSSTLTYEQFF	TGTGCCAGCAGCTCAACCCTGACTTATGAGCAGTTCTTC
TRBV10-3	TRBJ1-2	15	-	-	CAISESGPTMGGYTF	TGTGCCATCAGTGAGTCGGGCCCAACGATGGGTGGCTACACCTTC
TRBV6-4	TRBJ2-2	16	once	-	CASSDSEGEGTGELFF	TGTGCCAGCAGTGACTCGGAGGGGGAAGGAACCGGGGAGCTGTTTTTT
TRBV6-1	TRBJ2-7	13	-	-	CASSEAEGYEQYF	TGTGCCAGCAGTGAAGCGGAGGGTTACGAGCAGTACTTC
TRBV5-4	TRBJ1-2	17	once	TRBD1	CASSFPGVLGTGHGYTF	TGTGCCAGCAGCTTTCCCGGCGTTCTAGGGACAGGGCACGGCTACACCTTC
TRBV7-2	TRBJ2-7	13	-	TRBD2	CASSSETSNEQYF	TGTGCCAGCAGCTCAGAGACTAGCAACGAGCAGTACTTC